These 5 T cell receptor beta chains came from one sample sequenced in a study of OX40 agonist ivuxolimab in advanced cancers. TCRdb keeps only in-frame clones here, not all; method: immunoSEQ multiplex PCR. Altogether roughly 30,000 clones are present, approximately 81% being singletons, with the ten largest covering 18%. This specimen consisted of CD4+ or CD8+ T cells sorted from blood, obtained in a trial of the OX40 agonist ivuxolimab. The receptor set was obtained from an adult with an advanced solid tumor such as melanoma, head and neck, liver or kidney cancer.

The CDR3 DNA reads as TGTGCCAGCAGCTTGACGAGCTCCTATAATTCACCCCTCCACTTT. This encodes CASSLTSSYNSPLHF. V gene TRBV5-6 combines with J gene TRBJ1-6; D uncertain. The CDR3 has 15 residues. The V end lost 1 base, the J end lost 0 bases, and 5 bases lay between the germline ends. Germline assignment: CDR1 SGHDT and CDR2 YYEEEE.

The V call is TRBV28, the J call TRBJ2-5; D is possibly TRBD1 (5 bases). The germline V and J ends were trimmed by 5 bases and 2 bases, with 24 bases remaining between them. CDR1 and CDR2 from the germline V gene are MDHEN and SYDVKM. The CDR3 spans 18 residues. The CDR3 nucleotides read TGTGCCAGCAGTCTGCAGGGTCACGCCGGCGGTGGACAAGAGACCCAGTACTTC. Amino acids: CASSLQGHAGGGQETQYF.

This rearrangement joins TRBV30 to TRBJ2-2; 10 bases match TRBD2. Germline CDR1 reads GTSNPN; CDR2 reads SVGIG (reference sequence). V shed 3 bases and J 6 bases; nucleotides not matched to a gene: 4. The CDR3 runs to 14 residues. DNA for the CDR3: TGTGCCTGGAGAACTAGCGGGGAGGCCGGGGAGCTGTTTTTT. It yields the protein CAWRTSGEAGELFF.

The V gene is TRBV9, the J gene TRBJ2-3; the D is unclear. Germline V CDR1 and CDR2: SGDLS, YYNGEE. This CDR3 region has 12 residues. V lost 4 bases, J lost 4 bases, and 7 bases lay in between. This CDR3 reads CASSPPSDTQYF. Written as DNA, the CDR3 is TGTGCCAGCAGCCCCCCTTCAGATACGCAGTATTTT.

J is TRBJ2-7 and V is TRBV5-8; D may be TRBD1 or TRBD2 (6 bases each). Germline V lookup: CDR1 SGHTS, CDR2 YDEGEE. V lost 3 bases and J lost 2, with 9 bases in between. There are 13 residues in the CDR3. The CDR3 nucleotides read TGTGCCAGCAGCTGGGGGGCCCCCTACGAGCAGTACTTC. Translated: CASSWGAPYEQYF.